Each of the 32 T cell receptor beta chains below was sequenced from the same sample in a study of technical replicates of blood from several donors. Profiled with immunoSEQ multiplex PCR; TCRdb holds only in-frame clones, not every one. The sample records 45,000 to 60,000 clones, more than 95% being singletons. The sample was T cells isolated from PBMCs. The receptors shown here come from a human donor in good health.

This chain uses TRBV30 with TRBJ1-1; D call uncertain. CDR3 size: 15 residues. Germline CDR1 GTSNPN, CDR2 SVGIG (reference sequence). V was cut by 2 bases and J by 6 bases, with 19 bases left in between. In nucleotides, the CDR3 is TGTGCCTGGAGTACCGGGTATGAGGGCGTGGCTGAAGCTTTCTTT. Its translation is CAWSTGYEGVAEAFF.

The chain combines TRBV11-2 with TRBJ2-7; possibly TRBD1 for D (5 bases). V was pared by 1 base and J by 7 bases, with 20 bases between. Germline V gene data show CDR1 as SGHAT and CDR2 as FQNNGV. The CDR3 sequence is 16 residues long. For the CDR3, the DNA is TGTGCCAGCAGCTTAGTGGGGTCAGGATTAACAGGAGAGCAGTACTTC. It is translated as CASSLVGSGLTGEQYF.

The chain employs TRBV6-1 and TRBJ2-7; 12 nucleotides agree with TRBD2. Germline V gene sequence: CDR1 MNHNS, CDR2 SASEGT. Unmatched junction bases numbered 5, after V lost 3 bases and J lost 5 bases. There are 15 residues in the CDR3. Written as DNA, the CDR3 is TGTGCCAGCAGTGAGACTAGCGGGAGAAGGAACGAGCAGTACTTC. Its translation: CASSETSGRRNEQYF.

This chain connects TRBV6-5 to TRBJ1-2, with D unresolved. The CDR3 is 15 amino acids. CDR1 MNHEY and CDR2 SVGAGI come from the germline V gene. V was clipped by 4 bases and J by 4 bases, with 16 bases between them. CDR3 protein: CASSLILQSTYGYTF. For the CDR3, the DNA is TGTGCCAGCAGTTTAATCCTACAGAGTACCTATGGCTACACCTTC.

The rearrangement joins TRBV6-5 to TRBJ2-7, with D perhaps TRBD1 (6 bases). The CDR3 runs to 16 residues. The germline CDR1 and CDR2 sequences are MNHEY and SVGAGI. The V gene lost 0 bases and the J gene lost 1 base, with 13 bases spanning the gap. In DNA, the CDR3 is TGTGCCAGCAGTTACTCATCGGGACACAAATCCTACGAGCAGTACTTC. Protein product: CASSYSSGHKSYEQYF.

The gene calls are TRBV10-3 and TRBJ1-5; unclear D gene. Germline values: CDR1 ENHRY, CDR2 SYGVKD. The length of the CDR3 is 13 residues. V gave up 6 bases and J gave up 4 bases, with 10 bases separating them. The CDR3 spells CAISITENQPQHF. The CDR3 bases are TGTGCCATCAGCATTACAGAGAATCAGCCCCAGCATTTT.

The chain joins TRBV6-5 to TRBJ2-1; 8 bases align to TRBD1. The CDR3 has 12 residues. V lost 5 bases to trimming and J lost 7 bases; unmatched junction nucleotides: 1. CDR1 MNHEY and CDR2 SVGAGI come from the germline V gene. The CDR3 spells CASSRTGNEQFF. Here the CDR3 DNA reads TGTGCCAGCAGTAGGACAGGGAATGAGCAGTTCTTC.

This clone was picked up one time. The gene calls are TRBV6-5 and TRBJ1-2; D is perhaps TRBD1 (5 bases). This CDR3 is built from 15 residues. Trimming stripped 6 bases from V and 0 bases from J, with 14 bases between. Germline-derived CDR1 and CDR2 are MNHEY and SVGAGI. The CDR3 bases are TGTGCCAGCAGGCGGGGGACCCCTCCTAACTATGGCTACACCTTC. It codes for CASRRGTPPNYGYTF.

This sequence joins TRBV29-1 and TRBJ1-2; TRBD1 agrees at 7 bases. The CDR3 is 13 amino acids. Germline CDR1 SQVTM, CDR2 ANQGSEA. After removal of 4 bases from V and 1 base from J, the junction contained 3 bases not matched to a gene. CDR3 in DNA: TGCAGCGTTGTAGGGGGCAATAACTATGGCTACACCTTC. Residues: CSVVGGNNYGYTF.

The chain couples TRBV25-1 to TRBJ1-1, with D unclear. There are 16 residues in the CDR3. Trimming cost V 0 bases and J 7 bases, with 18 bases left between them. Germline V lookup: CDR1 MGHDK, CDR2 SYGVNS. The CDR3 DNA reads as TGTGCCAGCAGTGAATATGGAAGGGATTTTCGGGGTGAAGCTTTCTTT. Its protein is CASSEYGRDFRGEAFF.

The genes are TRBV6-1 and TRBJ1-1; D is unclear. CDR3 size: 14 residues. CDR1 is MNHNS and CDR2 is SASEGT in the germline V gene. Trimming left V 5 bases short and J 0 bases short, with 10 bases between. CDR3 coding DNA: TGTGCCAGCAGTCAGTTAAACATGAACACTGAAGCTTTCTTT. Its translation is CASSQLNMNTEAFF.

The rearrangement uses TRBV7-3 and TRBJ2-2; D is perhaps TRBD1 (6 bases). V was pared by 4 bases and J by 7 bases, with 13 bases between. Germline assignment: CDR1 SGHTA and CDR2 FQGTGA. This CDR3 has 14 amino acids. CDR3 bases: TGTGCCAGCAGCTCCCTATGGGGGCGCGGGGAGCTGTTTTTT. It specifies CASSSLWGRGELFF.

The chain recombines TRBV5-6 with TRBJ1-1; D remains ambiguous. V lost 2 bases and J 1 base, leaving 18 bases between the germline ends. The CDR3 consists of 17 residues. Germline lookup yields CDR1 SGHDT and CDR2 YYEEEE. CDR3 protein: CASSFIPQVPGNTEAFF. The CDR3 DNA follows: TGTGCCAGCAGCTTTATCCCCCAAGTGCCGGGGAACACTGAAGCTTTCTTT.

The rearrangement links TRBV28 to TRBJ1-5, with D unclear. Trimming cost V 8 bases and J 4 bases, with 15 bases left between them. This CDR3 spans 14 amino acids. Germline V gene data show CDR1 as MDHEN and CDR2 as SYDVKM. The CDR3 here is CASYSIGQNQPQHF. The CDR3 bases are TGTGCCAGCTACTCCATTGGGCAGAATCAGCCCCAGCATTTT.

The CDR3: CASSWAGTGDEQYF. In nucleotides, the CDR3 is TGTGCCAGCAGTTGGGCCGGGACAGGAGACGAGCAGTACTTC. The chain couples TRBV28 to TRBJ2-7, with 8 bases identical to TRBD1. The length of the CDR3 is 14 residues. V shed 4 bases and J 5 bases; nucleotides not matched to a gene: 7. Looked up from germline, CDR1 is MDHEN and CDR2 is SYDVKM.

The CDR3 sequence: CASSVPGQVEKLFF. CDR3 DNA sequence: TGTGCCAGCAGCGTCCCGGGACAGGTAGAAAAACTGTTTTTT. This chain links TRBV25-1 with TRBJ1-4, with 8 bases matching TRBD1. CDR1 and CDR2 (germline): MGHDK, SYGVNS. The CDR3 has 14 residues. V was pared by 6 bases and J by 8 bases, with 8 bases of the junction left unmatched. The variable domain in full, completed from reference TRBV25-1 and TRBJ1-4, reads EADIYQTPRYLVIGTGKKITLECSQTMGHDKMYWYQQDPGMELHLIHYSYGVNSTEKGDLSSESTVSRIRTEHFPLTLESARPSHTSQYLCASSVPGQVEKLFFGSGTQLSVL.

The DNA for the CDR3 is TGTGCCATCAGGGACCGGGACAGGGGGCGCGAGACCCAGTACTTC. It yields the protein CAIRDRDRGRETQYF. This chain connects TRBV10-3 to TRBJ2-5, with 12 bases that match TRBD1. CDR1 and CDR2 (germline): ENHRY, SYGVKD. The CDR3 extends over 15 amino acids. V lost 6 bases, J lost 5 bases, and 7 bases stayed unmatched.

A single count supports this clone. V and J are TRBV11-3 and TRBJ2-7; 8 bases map to TRBD1. J lost 5 bases, V lost 10 bases, and 16 bases had no gene match. CDR3 length equals 15 residues. Germline loops: CDR1 SGHNT, CDR2 YENEEA. The CDR3 DNA sequence: TGTGCCACTGGGACAGGAAAACTGCTCCCTAACGAGCAGTACTTC. Translating it yields CATGTGKLLPNEQYF.

CDR3 loop: CASSARNYGYTF. The CDR3 region has the DNA TGTGCCAGTAGTGCCAGGAACTATGGCTACACCTTC. This rearrangement joins TRBV19 to TRBJ1-2; D is uncertain. Germline V gives CDR1 LNHDA, CDR2 SQIVND (reference sequence). The CDR3 extends over 12 amino acids. Deletions cut 5 bases from V and 2 bases from J, with 6 bases between.

This chain connects TRBV5-4 to TRBJ1-1; no clear D gene. The CDR3 sequence is 11 residues long. Trimming shortened V by 1 base and J by 8 bases, and 6 bases separated the two germline ends. Germline loops: CDR1 SGHNT, CDR2 YYREEE (reference sequence). CDR3 sequence (DNA): TGTGCCAGCAGCTTGACGCAGGAAGCTTTCTTT. Translation gives CASSLTQEAFF. The full variable domain, its missing parts supplied by reference TRBV5-4 and TRBJ1-1, is ETGVTQSPTHLIKTRGQQVTLRCSSQSGHNTVSWYQQALGQGPQFIFQYYREEENGRGNFPPRFSGLQFPNYSSELNVNALELDDSALYLCASSLTQEAFFGQGTRLTVV.

This clone showed up just a few times. The chain uses TRBV6-1 and TRBJ1-1; D remains unclear. The V end lost 4 bases, the J end lost 1 base, and 7 bases lay between the germline ends. From germline, CDR1 is MNHNS and CDR2 SASEGT. CDR3 size: 13 residues. Written as DNA, the CDR3 is TGTGCCAGCAGTGGACGGGAGAACACTGAAGCTTTCTTT. Translating it yields CASSGRENTEAFF.

The rearrangement joins TRBV19 to TRBJ2-7; unclear D gene. V shed 5 bases and J shed 4 bases, with 6 bases lying between them. This CDR3 has 11 residues. The germline V gene has CDR1 LNHDA and CDR2 SQIVND (reference sequence). Here the CDR3 reads CASSGEYEQYF. The CDR3 region has the DNA TGTGCCAGTAGTGGAGAGTACGAGCAGTACTTC.

The chain carries TRBV19 and TRBJ2-7, with D unresolved. The CDR3 covers 12 residues. The germline V gene encodes CDR1 LNHDA and CDR2 SQIVND (reference sequence). V lost 0 bases, J lost 5 bases, and 5 bases lay in between. DNA of the CDR3: TGTGCCAGTAGTATAGATCTTAACGAGCAGTACTTC. It codes for CASSIDLNEQYF.

The rearrangement joins TRBV2 to TRBJ2-3; possibly TRBD2 for D (5 bases). This CDR3 is built from 17 residues. Trimming removed 2 bases from V and 2 bases from J, with 17 bases in between. Germline V gives CDR1 SNHLY, CDR2 FYNNEI. The CDR3 spells CASSELGGRLFTDTQYF. CDR3 sequence (DNA): TGTGCCAGCAGTGAACTGGGCGGGCGCCTATTCACAGATACGCAGTATTTT.

Only one count was recorded for this clone. This sequence joins TRBV19 and TRBJ2-7; 10 bases line up with TRBD1. This CDR3 has 17 residues. Looked up from germline, CDR1 is LNHDA and CDR2 is SQIVND (reference sequence). V was pared by 1 base and J by 3 bases, with 9 bases of the junction left unmatched. CDR3 in DNA: TGTGCCAGTAGTATAGCCCGGACAGGGGGGTACCACTACGAGCAGTACTTC. The encoded protein is CASSIARTGGYHYEQYF.

The chain combines TRBV15 with TRBJ2-3, with 10 positions matching TRBD2. Germline loops: CDR1 LNHNV, CDR2 YYDKDF (reference sequence). J was trimmed by 2 bases and V by 5 bases; bases with no gene match: 4. The CDR3 is 15 residues long. CDR3 loop: CATSLTSGTTDTQYF. The CDR3 nucleotides read TGTGCCACCAGCCTTACTAGCGGGACCACAGATACGCAGTATTTT.

V usage is TRBV7-2 and J usage is TRBJ1-1; D is uncertain. There are 12 residues in the CDR3. Trimming took 1 base from V and 10 from J, leaving 10 bases between them. In germline, CDR1 is SGHTA, CDR2 FQGNSA. The CDR3 sequence is CASSLDYSGAFF. CDR3 nucleotide sequence: TGTGCCAGCAGCTTAGACTATTCCGGAGCTTTCTTT.

In its sample, this clone was seen once. The chain couples TRBV28 to TRBJ2-7; TRBD1 is a possible D gene (6 bases). V was clipped by 5 bases and J by 6 bases, with 20 bases between them. Germline CDR1 and CDR2: MDHEN and SYDVKM. The CDR3 totals 15 residues. CDR3 region: CASSKSDSLSGEQYF. CDR3 nucleotides: TGTGCCAGCAGTAAATCGGACAGCCTAAGTGGCGAGCAGTACTTC.

The J gene is TRBJ1-4, the V gene TRBV4-3; 7 nucleotides line up with TRBD1. Germline loops: CDR1 LGHNA, CDR2 YSLEER. CDR3 length: 16 residues. Trimming cost V 0 bases and J 6 bases; bases outside gene matches: 7. The CDR3 spells CASSQDKTGEDEKLFF. The CDR3, as DNA: TGCGCCAGCAGCCAAGACAAAACAGGGGAGGATGAAAAACTGTTTTTT.

The chain recombines TRBV7-3 with TRBJ2-3, with 12 bases matching TRBD2. The CDR3 consists of 16 residues. Germline CDR1 SGHTA, CDR2 FQGTGA. The V and J ends lost 4 bases and 6 bases, in that order; junction bases with no gene match: 8. The CDR3 DNA is TGTGCCAGCAGCTCGAAAGGGACTAGCGGGTCTGATACGCAGTATTTT. This translates into CASSSKGTSGSDTQYF.

Details on this clone: One end of the junction fails to match germline, which may point to a read error. The gene calls are TRBV7-7 and TRBJ2-2; D possibly corresponds to TRBD1 (5 bases). Germline V gene lookup returns CDR1 SSHAT and CDR2 FNYEAQ (reference sequence). The CDR3 totals 14 residues. CDR3 nucleotides: TGTGCTAGCAGCCCGACCTGGGGCTCCGGGGAGCTGTTTTTT. Translated, it gives CASSPTWGSGELFF.

The CDR3 sequence: CASSANPGRDRYEQYF. The CDR3, as DNA: TGTGCCAGCAGCGCCAACCCCGGCAGGGATAGGTACGAGCAGTACTTC. This sequence joins TRBV9 and TRBJ2-7; D perhaps matches TRBD1 (5 bases). CDR1 and CDR2 from the germline V gene are SGDLS and YYNGEE. This CDR3 has 16 amino acids. The V and J ends lost 3 bases and 4 bases respectively, with 20 bases between them.